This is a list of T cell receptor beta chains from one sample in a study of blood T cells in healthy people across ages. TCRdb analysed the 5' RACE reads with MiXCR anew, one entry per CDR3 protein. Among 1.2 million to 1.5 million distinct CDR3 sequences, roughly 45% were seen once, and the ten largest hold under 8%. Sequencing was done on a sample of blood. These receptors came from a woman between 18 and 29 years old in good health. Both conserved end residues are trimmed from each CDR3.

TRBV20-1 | SALDSQTSGSTDTQY
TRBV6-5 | ASSYLVSTYEQY
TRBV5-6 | ASSLTRGTITDTQY
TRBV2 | ASRGSGTNEQY
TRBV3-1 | ASSPPQTEKLF
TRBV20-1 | SARDPRLVQETQY
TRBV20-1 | SAMRSGGTDTQY
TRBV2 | ASGSPLH
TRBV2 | ASSGGTGGLEQY
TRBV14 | ASSLGGAVAYEQY
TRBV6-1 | ASGGSSTDTQY
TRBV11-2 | ASSLDAQGLRTEAF
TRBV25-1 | ATAGETQY
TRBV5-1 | ASSLEGGWDYGYT
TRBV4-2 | ASSQEQTDSNEQF
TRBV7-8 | ASSQPDRSYEQY
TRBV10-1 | ASSDELGTVPTDTQY
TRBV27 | ASVSMNTEAF
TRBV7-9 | ASSDTGWNTEAF
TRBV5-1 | ASSWARQGATGTEAF
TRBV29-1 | SVGAGLVGGYT
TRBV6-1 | ASDTGAEAF
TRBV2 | ASRDFSTYEQY
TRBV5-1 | ASSYGLAGVSEQY
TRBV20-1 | SARDSRTSTDTQY
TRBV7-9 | ASNSGQGPEGNQPQH
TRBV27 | ASSLSGGRGVYGYT
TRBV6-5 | ASSSPKNEQF
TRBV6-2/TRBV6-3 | ASSYISSSYEQY
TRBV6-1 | ASSGLTGLGETQY
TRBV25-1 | ASRGPRATEQY
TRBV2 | ASSGVAGTSTDTQY
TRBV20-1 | SIRDQGDYGYT
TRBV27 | ASSPISGTGELF
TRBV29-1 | SVDTGRQETQF
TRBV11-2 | ASSFALGQGKFTGELF
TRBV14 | ASSGWSGRSSYEQY
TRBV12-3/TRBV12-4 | ASSFRALIATNYGYT
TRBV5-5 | ASSLGLAQGETQY
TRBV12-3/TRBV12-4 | ASRFTGGNSYEQY
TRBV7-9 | ASSPASNEQY
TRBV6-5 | AIRDRDGVGGGYT
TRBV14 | ASSPHTQSYAEAF
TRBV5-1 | ASSRDSLGAIDGYT
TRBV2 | ASSEAGTEYGYT
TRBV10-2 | AGGKGVYEQY
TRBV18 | ASSGSENSPLH
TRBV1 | TSSPGGVVRSYNEQF
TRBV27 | ASQGPYQETQY
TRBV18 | ASSPFTGTGANVLT
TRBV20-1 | SVVGTGNQPQH
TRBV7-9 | ASSLGVEGNEQF
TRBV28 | ASSFWGRTGELF
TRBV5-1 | ASSLVSSGYNEQF